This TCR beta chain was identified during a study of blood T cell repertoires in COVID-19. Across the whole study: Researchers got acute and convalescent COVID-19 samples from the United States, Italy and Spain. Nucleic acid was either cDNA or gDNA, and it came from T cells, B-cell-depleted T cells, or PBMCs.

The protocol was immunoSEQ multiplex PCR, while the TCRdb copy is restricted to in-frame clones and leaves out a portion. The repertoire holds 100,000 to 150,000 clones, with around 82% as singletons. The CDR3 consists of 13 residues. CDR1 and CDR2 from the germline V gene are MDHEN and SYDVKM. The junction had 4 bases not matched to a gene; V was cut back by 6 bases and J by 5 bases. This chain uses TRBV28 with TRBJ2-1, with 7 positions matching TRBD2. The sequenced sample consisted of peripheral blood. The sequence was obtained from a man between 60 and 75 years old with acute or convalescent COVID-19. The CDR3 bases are TGTGCCAGCAGAGTGGGAGGGGACAATGAGCAGTTCTTC. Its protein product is CASRVGGDNEQFF.